This TCR beta chain is drawn from a study of CD8+CD57+ T cells in acquired aplastic anemia. Study summary: Yields of DNA that came from sorted CD4+ and CD8+ cells averaged roughly 3.2 ug. Overall study results and limits: Around 29 shared CD8+ CDR3s appeared highly expressed within patients' immunodominant clones. Controls did not differ significantly from patients in CD8+ Simpson's diversity.

The CDR3 is 14 residues long. Germline V gene data show CDR1 as SGHVS and CDR2 as FQNEAQ. The authors sequenced patients whose flow cytometry had shown CD8+CD57+ cell expansion. Blood samples were obtained from patients who had received no prior therapy. About this clonotype itself: The antigen is undetermined. At one boundary the junction diverges from the germline segment, which might be a read error.

Researchers used genomic DNA as the template to profile TCR beta VDJ and CDR3. TCRdb passed the reads through MiXCR, listing each CDR3 protein once. Of around 200,000 distinct CDR3 sequences listed, around half were seen once; the top ten hold about 9.7%. The sample consisted of sorted CD4+, CD8+, or CD8+CD57+ T cells (not recorded which) from PBMCs. The J gene is TRBJ2-7, the V gene TRBV7-8; either TRBD1 or TRBD2 may supply D (5 bases each). The sequence was obtained from a human donor with aplastic anemia. CDR3 protein: CASSFRGSSYEQCF. The CDR3, as DNA: TGTGCCAGCAGCTTCCGGGGCAGTTCCTACGAGCAGTGCTTC.